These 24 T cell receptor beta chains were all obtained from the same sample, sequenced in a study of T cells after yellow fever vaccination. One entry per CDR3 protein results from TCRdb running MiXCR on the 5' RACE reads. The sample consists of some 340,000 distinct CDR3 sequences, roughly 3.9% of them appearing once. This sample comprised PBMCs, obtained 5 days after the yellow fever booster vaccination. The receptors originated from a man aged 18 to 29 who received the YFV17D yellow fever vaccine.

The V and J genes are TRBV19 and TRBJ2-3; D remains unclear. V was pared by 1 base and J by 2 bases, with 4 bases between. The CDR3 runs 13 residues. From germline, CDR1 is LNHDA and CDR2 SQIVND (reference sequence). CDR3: CASSIGTTDTQYF. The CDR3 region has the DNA TGTGCCAGTAGTATAGGAACCACAGATACGCAGTATTTT.

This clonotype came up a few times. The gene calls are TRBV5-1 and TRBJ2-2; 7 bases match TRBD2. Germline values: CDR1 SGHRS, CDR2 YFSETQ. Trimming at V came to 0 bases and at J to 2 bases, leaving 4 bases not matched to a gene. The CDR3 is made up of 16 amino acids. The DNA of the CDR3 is TGCGCCAGCAGCTTGGACTGGGGGGGAAACACCGGGGAGCTGTTTTTT. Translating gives CASSLDWGGNTGELFF.

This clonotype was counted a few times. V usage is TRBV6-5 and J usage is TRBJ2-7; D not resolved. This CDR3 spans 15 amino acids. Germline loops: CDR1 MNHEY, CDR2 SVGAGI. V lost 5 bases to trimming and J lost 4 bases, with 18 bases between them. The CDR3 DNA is TGTGCCAGCAGTGACCCCTTACGGTCTGGGTACGAGCAGTACTTC. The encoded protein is CASSDPLRSGYEQYF.

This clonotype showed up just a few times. CDR3 nucleotide sequence: TGTGCCAGCAGTTACTCGATAAATACAGGGTCAGAGACCCAGTACTTC. Residues: CASSYSINTGSETQYF. The chain recombines TRBV6-5 with TRBJ2-5; D is perhaps TRBD1 (6 bases). The CDR3 length is 16 residues. CDR1 MNHEY and CDR2 SVGAGI come from the germline V gene. Trimming took 0 bases from V and 4 from J, leaving 15 bases between them.

The CDR3 loop reads CASSDRGYRANTGELFF. As DNA, the CDR3 is TGTGCCAGCAGTGACAGGGGGTATAGGGCGAACACCGGGGAGCTGTTTTTT. The rearrangement links TRBV27 to TRBJ2-2; 9 bases match TRBD1. The ends lost 5 bases at V and 0 bases at J; junction bases unmatched: 7. The CDR3 spans 17 residues. CDR1 and CDR2 (germline): MNHEY, SMNVEV (reference sequence).

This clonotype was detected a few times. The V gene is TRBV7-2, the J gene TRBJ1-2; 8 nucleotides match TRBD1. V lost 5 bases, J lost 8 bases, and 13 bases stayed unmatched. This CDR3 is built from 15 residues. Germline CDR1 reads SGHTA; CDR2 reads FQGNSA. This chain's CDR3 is CASSPKILQGGGYTF. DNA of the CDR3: TGTGCCAGCAGCCCCAAGATTCTACAGGGGGGAGGCTACACCTTC. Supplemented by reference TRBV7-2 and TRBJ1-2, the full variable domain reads GAGVSQSPSNKVTEKGKDVELRCDPISGHTALYWYRQSLGQGLEFLIYFQGNSAPDKSGLPSDRFSAERTGGSVSTLTIQRTQQEDSAVYLCASSPKILQGGGYTFGSGTRLTVV.

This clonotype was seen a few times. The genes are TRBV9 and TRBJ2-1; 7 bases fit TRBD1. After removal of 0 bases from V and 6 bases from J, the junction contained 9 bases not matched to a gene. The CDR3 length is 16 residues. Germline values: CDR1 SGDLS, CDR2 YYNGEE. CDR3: CASSVAGTVEVNEQFF. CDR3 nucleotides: TGTGCCAGCAGCGTAGCCGGGACAGTCGAGGTCAATGAGCAGTTCTTC.

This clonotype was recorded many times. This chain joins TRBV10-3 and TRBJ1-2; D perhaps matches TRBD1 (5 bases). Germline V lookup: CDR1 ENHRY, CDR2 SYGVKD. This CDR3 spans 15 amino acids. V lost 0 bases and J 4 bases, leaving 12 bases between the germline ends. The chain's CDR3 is CAISESSGQTYGYTF. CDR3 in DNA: TGTGCCATCAGTGAGTCATCAGGGCAGACCTATGGCTACACCTTC.

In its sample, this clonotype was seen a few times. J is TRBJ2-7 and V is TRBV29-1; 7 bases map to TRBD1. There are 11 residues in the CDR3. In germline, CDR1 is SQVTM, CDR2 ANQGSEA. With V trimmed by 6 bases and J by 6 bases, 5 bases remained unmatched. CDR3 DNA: TGCAGCGTCCGAGACAGGGCCGAGCAGTACTTC. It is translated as CSVRDRAEQYF.

The CDR3 sequence is CASRMDKSSYGYTF. The CDR3 nucleotides are TGTGCCAGCAGAATGGACAAATCTTCCTATGGCTACACCTTC. The genes are TRBV12-3 or TRBV12-4 and TRBJ1-2; tentatively, D is TRBD1 (5 bases). The CDR3 consists of 14 residues. The V end was cut by 6 bases, the J end by 4 bases, with 15 bases between.

In DNA form, the CDR3 reads TGTGCCAGCAGTGGGGATAATGAAAAACTGTTTTTT. Its protein product is CASSGDNEKLFF. The chain employs TRBV6-6 and TRBJ1-4, with D unclear. This CDR3 has 12 residues. Trimming pared 5 bases from V and 4 bases from J, leaving 5 bases between. Germline V lookup: CDR1 MNHNY, CDR2 SVGAGI (reference sequence).

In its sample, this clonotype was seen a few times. This CDR3 is CASSVSGSNTGELFF. DNA of the CDR3: TGTGCCAGCAGCGTGTCGGGGTCGAACACCGGGGAGCTGTTTTTT. The rearrangement uses TRBV9 and TRBJ2-2; TRBD2 is a possible D gene (5 bases). With 2 bases removed from V and 0 bases from J, the gap between germline ends came to 8 bases. The CDR3 consists of 15 residues. The V gene's germline CDR1 is SGDLS and CDR2 YYNGEE.

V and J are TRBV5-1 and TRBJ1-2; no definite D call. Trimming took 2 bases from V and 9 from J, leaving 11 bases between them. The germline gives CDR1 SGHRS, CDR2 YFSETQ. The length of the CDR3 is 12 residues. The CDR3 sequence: CASSFQASSYTF. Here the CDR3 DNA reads TGCGCCAGCAGCTTTCAGGCTTCAAGCTACACCTTC.

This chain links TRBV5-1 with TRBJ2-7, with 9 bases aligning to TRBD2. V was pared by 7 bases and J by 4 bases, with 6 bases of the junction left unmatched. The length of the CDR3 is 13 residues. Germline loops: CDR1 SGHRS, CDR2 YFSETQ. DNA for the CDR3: TGCGCCAGCGGGCGCGGGGGGGCTTACGAGCAGTACTTC. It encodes CASGRGGAYEQYF.

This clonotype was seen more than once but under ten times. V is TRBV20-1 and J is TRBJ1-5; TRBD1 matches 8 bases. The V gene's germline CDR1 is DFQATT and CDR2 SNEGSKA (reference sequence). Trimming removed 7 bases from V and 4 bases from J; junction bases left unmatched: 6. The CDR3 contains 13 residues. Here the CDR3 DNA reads TGCAGTGTCGGACAGGGAAAAAATCAGCCCCAGCATTTT. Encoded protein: CSVGQGKNQPQHF.

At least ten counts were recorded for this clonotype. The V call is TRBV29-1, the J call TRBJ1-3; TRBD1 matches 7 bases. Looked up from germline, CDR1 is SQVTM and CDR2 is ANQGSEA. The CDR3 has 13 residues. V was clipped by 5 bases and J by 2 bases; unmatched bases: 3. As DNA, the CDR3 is TGCAGCGTTTTTGACAGGGCTGGAAACACCATATATTTT. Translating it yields CSVFDRAGNTIYF.

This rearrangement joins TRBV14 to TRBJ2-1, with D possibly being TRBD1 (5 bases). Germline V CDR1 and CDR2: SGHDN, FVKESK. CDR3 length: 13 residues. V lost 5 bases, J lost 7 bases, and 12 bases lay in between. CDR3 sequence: CASSIQGRNEQFF. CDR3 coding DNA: TGTGCCAGCAGCATCCAGGGAAGGAATGAGCAGTTCTTC.

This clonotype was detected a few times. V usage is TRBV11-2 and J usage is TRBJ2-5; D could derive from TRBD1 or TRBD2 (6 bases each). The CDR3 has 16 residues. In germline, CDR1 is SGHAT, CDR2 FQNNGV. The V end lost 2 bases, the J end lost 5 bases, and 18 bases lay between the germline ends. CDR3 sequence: CASSLIGGPGGETQYF. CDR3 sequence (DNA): TGTGCCAGCAGCTTAATAGGGGGGCCTGGCGGGGAGACCCAGTACTTC.

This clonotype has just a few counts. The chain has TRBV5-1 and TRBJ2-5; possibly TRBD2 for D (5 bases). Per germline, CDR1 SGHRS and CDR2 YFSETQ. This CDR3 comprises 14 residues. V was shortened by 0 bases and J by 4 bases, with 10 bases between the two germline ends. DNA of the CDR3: TGCGCCAGCAGCTTGGAGATCCGGGGAGAGACCCAGTACTTC. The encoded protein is CASSLEIRGETQYF.

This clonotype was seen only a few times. The CDR3 sequence: CAILAGSYNEQFF. Written as DNA, the CDR3 is TGTGCCATACTAGCGGGCTCCTACAATGAGCAGTTCTTC. V and J are TRBV10-3 and TRBJ2-1; TRBD2 aligns across 9 bases. CDR1 and CDR2 (germline): ENHRY, SYGVKD. The CDR3 consists of 13 residues. V dropped 9 bases and J dropped 0; count of bases not matched to a gene: 0.

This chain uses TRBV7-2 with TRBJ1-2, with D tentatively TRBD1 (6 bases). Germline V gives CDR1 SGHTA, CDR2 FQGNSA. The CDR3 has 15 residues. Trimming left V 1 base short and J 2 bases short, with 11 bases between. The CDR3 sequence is CASSLDRDTNYGYTF. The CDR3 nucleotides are TGTGCCAGCAGCTTAGATCGGGACACAAACTATGGCTACACCTTC.

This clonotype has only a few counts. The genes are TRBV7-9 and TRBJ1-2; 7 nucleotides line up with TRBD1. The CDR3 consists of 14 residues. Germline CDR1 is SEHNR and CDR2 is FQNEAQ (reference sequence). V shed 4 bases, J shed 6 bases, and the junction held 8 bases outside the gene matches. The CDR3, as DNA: TGTGCCAGCAGCTCAGTGACAGGGATGGATGGCTACACCTTC. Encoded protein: CASSSVTGMDGYTF.

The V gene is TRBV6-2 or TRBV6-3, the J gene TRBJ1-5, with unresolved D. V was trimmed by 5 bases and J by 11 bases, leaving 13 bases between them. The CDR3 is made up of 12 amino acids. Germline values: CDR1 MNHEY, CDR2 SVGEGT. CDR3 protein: CASSPGVRAQHF. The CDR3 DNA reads TGTGCCAGCAGTCCGGGAGTTAGGGCCCAGCATTTT.

The DNA for the CDR3 is TGTGCCAGCAGCAATCACGGAGGGGGAATGCACAATGAGCAGTTCTTC. It is translated as CASSNHGGGMHNEQFF. The J gene is TRBJ2-1, the V gene TRBV28; D is tentatively TRBD1 or TRBD2 (6 bases each). The CDR3 totals 16 residues. Germline V gene lookup returns CDR1 MDHEN and CDR2 SYDVKM. With 6 bases removed from V and 5 bases from J, the gap between germline ends came to 20 bases.